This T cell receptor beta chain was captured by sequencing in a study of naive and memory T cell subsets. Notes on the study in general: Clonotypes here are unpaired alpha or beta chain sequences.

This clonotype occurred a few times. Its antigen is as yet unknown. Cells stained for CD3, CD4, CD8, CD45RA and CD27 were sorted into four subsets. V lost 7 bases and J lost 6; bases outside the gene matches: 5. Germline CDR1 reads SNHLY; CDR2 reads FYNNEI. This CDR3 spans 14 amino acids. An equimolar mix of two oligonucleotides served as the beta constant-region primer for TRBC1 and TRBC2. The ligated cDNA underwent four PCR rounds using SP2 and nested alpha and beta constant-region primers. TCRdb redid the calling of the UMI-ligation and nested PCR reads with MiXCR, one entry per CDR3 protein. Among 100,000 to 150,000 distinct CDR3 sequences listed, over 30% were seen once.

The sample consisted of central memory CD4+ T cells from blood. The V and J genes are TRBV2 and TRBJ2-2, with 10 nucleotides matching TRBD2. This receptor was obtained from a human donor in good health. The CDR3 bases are TGTGCCAGCAAGCGGGAGGGCACCGCCGGGGAGCTGTTTTTT. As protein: CASKREGTAGELFF.